This T cell receptor (beta chain) originates from a study of beta chain features in type 1 diabetes. All of the isolated RNA was reverse transcribed, so expressed TCRB transcripts were sequenced. Libraries were prepared by immunoSEQ multiplex PCR; TCRdb keeps only in-frame clonotypes and omits some of them. This sample has approximately 29,000 clones, with 65% found just once. General study points: Type 1 diabetes patients had moderately but significantly shorter TCRB CDR3s in all four CD4+ subsets.

Germline CDR1 is SQVTM and CDR2 is ANQGSEA. The CDR3 length is 14 residues. The germline V and J ends were trimmed by 4 bases and 2 bases, with 15 bases remaining between them. A word on this clone: The antigen remains undetermined.

The chain recombines TRBV29-1 with TRBJ2-7, with D perhaps matching TRBD2 (5 bases). This TCR came from a woman in her 30s with type 1 diabetes. Sequenced: Tregs from blood. This CDR3 is CSVAPRTGTYEQYF. DNA for the CDR3: TGCAGCGTTGCGCCACGGACGGGAACCTACGAGCAGTACTTC.